This TCR beta chain was sequenced during a study of beta chain features in type 1 diabetes. Study at large: Cell yields, gender and age were comparable in patients and healthy donors. Broader study findings: Patients showed naive, central memory and Treg TCRB repertoires that appeared more similar than those of healthy donors. People with Type 1 diabetes carried modestly yet significantly shorter TCRB CDR3s in all four CD4+ subsets.

Sequenced material consisted of expressed TCRB transcripts (all of the isolated RNA was reverse transcribed). TCRdb's table, derived via immunoSEQ multiplex PCR, lists solely in-frame clones and lacks some. The sample shows 500,000 to 700,000 clones, about 14% of them seen only once. This clone appeared a few times. What it binds is unknown. V lost 5 bases and J 7 bases, leaving 20 bases between the germline ends. The CDR3 is made up of 16 amino acids. Germline lookup yields CDR1 SGHTA and CDR2 FQGNSA. The sequence derives from a man aged 18 to 35 in good health. Sequences were obtained from naive CD4+ T cells from blood. This chain joins TRBV7-2 and TRBJ1-4; D call uncertain. CDR3 sequence reads: CASSGDGNRAGEKLFF. CDR3 nucleotide sequence: TGTGCCAGCAGCGGAGACGGAAATCGAGCGGGTGAAAAACTGTTTTTT.